The 12 T cell receptor beta chains listed next were all sequenced from one sample in a study of T-cell memory formation after mild COVID-19. A single record per CDR3 protein comes from TCRdb applying MiXCR to the 5' RACE reads. The profile covers 110,000 or so distinct CDR3 sequences, with 15% to 20% appearing a single time and approximately 5% taken by the ten largest. The sequenced material came from PBMCs or a T cell subset sorted from them (not recorded which). The receptors shown here come from a man aged 18 to 35 who had mild COVID-19 (a few samples of this study predate the infection). Cell type and time point are not known.

The chain uses TRBV5-1 and TRBJ1-5, with no clear D. CDR1 SGHRS and CDR2 YFSETQ come from the germline V gene. V lost 5 bases and J 5 bases, leaving 14 bases between the germline ends. The CDR3 loop spans 14 amino acids. CDR3 sequence (DNA): TGCGCCAGCAGTCAAGGCCCCGGGGATCAGCCCCAGCATTTT. It is translated as CASSQGPGDQPQHF.

This clonotype was counted a few times. This chain joins TRBV28 and TRBJ1-6; D not resolved. Germline lookup yields CDR1 MDHEN and CDR2 SYDVKM. The CDR3 runs 14 residues. V was shortened by 2 bases and J by 4 bases, with 6 bases between the two germline ends. CDR3 coding DNA: TGTGCCAGCAGTTTAAGTCAGTATAATTCACCCCTCCACTTT. This gives the protein CASSLSQYNSPLHF.

The chain carries TRBV5-5 and TRBJ2-2, with TRBD1 matching over 8 bases. J gave up 6 bases and V 1 base, and 8 bases lay outside the gene matches. The CDR3 runs to 16 residues. Germline CDR1 is SGHKS and CDR2 is YYEKEE (reference sequence). The DNA for the CDR3 is TGTGCCAGCAGCTTGAGGCTTCAGGGGGCATCCGGGGAGCTGTTTTTT. This gives the protein CASSLRLQGASGELFF.

The chain carries TRBV2 and TRBJ2-7; D ambiguous. The germline V gene encodes CDR1 SNHLY and CDR2 FYNNEI. The CDR3 loop spans 13 amino acids. Trimming took 8 bases from V and 2 from J, leaving 13 bases between them. CDR3 sequence: CASAKTATYEQYF. The CDR3 coding sequence is TGTGCCAGCGCCAAGACGGCGACCTACGAGCAGTACTTC.

The chain is built from TRBV29-1 and TRBJ1-4; a possible D gene is TRBD1 (5 bases). This CDR3 comprises 13 residues. V lost 4 bases and J lost 8, with 14 bases in between. Germline CDR1 reads SQVTM; CDR2 reads ANQGSEA. CDR3 DNA sequence: TGCAGCGTTGGGGGCGGTGAGCGCGAAAAACTGTTTTTT. Amino acids: CSVGGGEREKLFF.

The genes are TRBV7-9 and TRBJ2-3; either TRBD1 or TRBD2 may fit D (6 bases each). The CDR3 is made up of 16 amino acids. CDR1 and CDR2 from the germline V gene are SEHNR and FQNEAQ (reference sequence). The ends were cut back, 4 bases at V and 4 bases at J, with 18 bases in the middle. CDR3 nucleotide sequence: TGTGCCAGCAGCTCGGGGGCCTCTAGAGGGGCAGATACGCAGTATTTT. Translation: CASSSGASRGADTQYF.

This clonotype was observed a few times. The chain carries TRBV24-1 and TRBJ2-3, with TRBD2 matching over 7 bases. The V and J ends lost 4 bases and 5 bases, in that order; junction bases with no gene match: 2. CDR3 size: 13 residues. The germline gives CDR1 KGHDR, CDR2 SFDVKD. CDR3 bases: TGTGCCACCAGTGAAGGACTAGGAGATACGCAGTATTTT. As protein: CATSEGLGDTQYF.

This clonotype was counted only a few times. The rearrangement links TRBV21-1 to TRBJ2-5; the D segment call TRBD2 is taken from the table without a DNA check. TRBV21-1 is a known pseudogene. The length of the CDR3 is 18 residues. CDR3 protein: CASSKAKSGLAPLETQYF. The CDR3 coding sequence is TGTGCCAGCAGCAAGGCAAAGTCGGGACTAGCACCTCTAGAGACCCAGTACTTC.

The chain's CDR3 is CASSSPGGYTEAFF. The CDR3 DNA sequence: TGTGCCAGCAGCTCGCCAGGCGGTTACACTGAAGCTTTCTTT. This rearrangement joins TRBV7-2 to TRBJ1-1; the D is unclear. CDR3 length: 14 residues. Per the germline V gene, CDR1 is SGHTA and CDR2 is FQGNSA. V was trimmed by 4 bases and J by 3 bases, leaving 12 bases between them. Combining the CDR3 with reference TRBV7-2 and TRBJ1-1 gives the whole variable domain GAGVSQSPSNKVTEKGKDVELRCDPISGHTALYWYRQSLGQGLEFLIYFQGNSAPDKSGLPSDRFSAERTGGSVSTLTIQRTQQEDSAVYLCASSSPGGYTEAFFGQGTRLTVV.

Ten or more counts support this clonotype. The CDR3 coding sequence is TGTGCCAGCAGTCGACAGGGGGAGAACATTCAGTACTTC. This translates into CASSRQGENIQYF. The V gene is TRBV27, the J gene TRBJ2-4; 9 bases fit TRBD1. Germline values: CDR1 MNHEY, CDR2 SMNVEV (reference sequence). Unmatched junction bases numbered 3, after V lost 5 bases and J lost 7 bases. This CDR3 has 13 amino acids.

The J gene is TRBJ2-7, the V gene TRBV4-1; 10 bases agree with TRBD2. The CDR3 contains 19 residues. The germline V gene has CDR1 MGHRA and CDR2 YSYEKL. V lost 4 bases to trimming and J lost 0 bases; unmatched junction nucleotides: 15. DNA of the CDR3: TGCGCCAGCAGCCGACGAAGGGGGGGACTAGCGACCGACTCCTACGAGCAGTACTTC. As protein: CASSRRRGGLATDSYEQYF.

The chain combines TRBV5-1 with TRBJ2-7, with 8 bases fitting TRBD1. V lost 0 bases, J lost 5 bases, and 4 bases stayed unmatched. Germline CDR1 SGHRS, CDR2 YFSETQ. The CDR3 consists of 14 residues. The CDR3 sequence is CASSLGQGFHEQYF. The CDR3 DNA follows: TGCGCCAGCAGCTTGGGACAGGGGTTCCACGAGCAGTACTTC.